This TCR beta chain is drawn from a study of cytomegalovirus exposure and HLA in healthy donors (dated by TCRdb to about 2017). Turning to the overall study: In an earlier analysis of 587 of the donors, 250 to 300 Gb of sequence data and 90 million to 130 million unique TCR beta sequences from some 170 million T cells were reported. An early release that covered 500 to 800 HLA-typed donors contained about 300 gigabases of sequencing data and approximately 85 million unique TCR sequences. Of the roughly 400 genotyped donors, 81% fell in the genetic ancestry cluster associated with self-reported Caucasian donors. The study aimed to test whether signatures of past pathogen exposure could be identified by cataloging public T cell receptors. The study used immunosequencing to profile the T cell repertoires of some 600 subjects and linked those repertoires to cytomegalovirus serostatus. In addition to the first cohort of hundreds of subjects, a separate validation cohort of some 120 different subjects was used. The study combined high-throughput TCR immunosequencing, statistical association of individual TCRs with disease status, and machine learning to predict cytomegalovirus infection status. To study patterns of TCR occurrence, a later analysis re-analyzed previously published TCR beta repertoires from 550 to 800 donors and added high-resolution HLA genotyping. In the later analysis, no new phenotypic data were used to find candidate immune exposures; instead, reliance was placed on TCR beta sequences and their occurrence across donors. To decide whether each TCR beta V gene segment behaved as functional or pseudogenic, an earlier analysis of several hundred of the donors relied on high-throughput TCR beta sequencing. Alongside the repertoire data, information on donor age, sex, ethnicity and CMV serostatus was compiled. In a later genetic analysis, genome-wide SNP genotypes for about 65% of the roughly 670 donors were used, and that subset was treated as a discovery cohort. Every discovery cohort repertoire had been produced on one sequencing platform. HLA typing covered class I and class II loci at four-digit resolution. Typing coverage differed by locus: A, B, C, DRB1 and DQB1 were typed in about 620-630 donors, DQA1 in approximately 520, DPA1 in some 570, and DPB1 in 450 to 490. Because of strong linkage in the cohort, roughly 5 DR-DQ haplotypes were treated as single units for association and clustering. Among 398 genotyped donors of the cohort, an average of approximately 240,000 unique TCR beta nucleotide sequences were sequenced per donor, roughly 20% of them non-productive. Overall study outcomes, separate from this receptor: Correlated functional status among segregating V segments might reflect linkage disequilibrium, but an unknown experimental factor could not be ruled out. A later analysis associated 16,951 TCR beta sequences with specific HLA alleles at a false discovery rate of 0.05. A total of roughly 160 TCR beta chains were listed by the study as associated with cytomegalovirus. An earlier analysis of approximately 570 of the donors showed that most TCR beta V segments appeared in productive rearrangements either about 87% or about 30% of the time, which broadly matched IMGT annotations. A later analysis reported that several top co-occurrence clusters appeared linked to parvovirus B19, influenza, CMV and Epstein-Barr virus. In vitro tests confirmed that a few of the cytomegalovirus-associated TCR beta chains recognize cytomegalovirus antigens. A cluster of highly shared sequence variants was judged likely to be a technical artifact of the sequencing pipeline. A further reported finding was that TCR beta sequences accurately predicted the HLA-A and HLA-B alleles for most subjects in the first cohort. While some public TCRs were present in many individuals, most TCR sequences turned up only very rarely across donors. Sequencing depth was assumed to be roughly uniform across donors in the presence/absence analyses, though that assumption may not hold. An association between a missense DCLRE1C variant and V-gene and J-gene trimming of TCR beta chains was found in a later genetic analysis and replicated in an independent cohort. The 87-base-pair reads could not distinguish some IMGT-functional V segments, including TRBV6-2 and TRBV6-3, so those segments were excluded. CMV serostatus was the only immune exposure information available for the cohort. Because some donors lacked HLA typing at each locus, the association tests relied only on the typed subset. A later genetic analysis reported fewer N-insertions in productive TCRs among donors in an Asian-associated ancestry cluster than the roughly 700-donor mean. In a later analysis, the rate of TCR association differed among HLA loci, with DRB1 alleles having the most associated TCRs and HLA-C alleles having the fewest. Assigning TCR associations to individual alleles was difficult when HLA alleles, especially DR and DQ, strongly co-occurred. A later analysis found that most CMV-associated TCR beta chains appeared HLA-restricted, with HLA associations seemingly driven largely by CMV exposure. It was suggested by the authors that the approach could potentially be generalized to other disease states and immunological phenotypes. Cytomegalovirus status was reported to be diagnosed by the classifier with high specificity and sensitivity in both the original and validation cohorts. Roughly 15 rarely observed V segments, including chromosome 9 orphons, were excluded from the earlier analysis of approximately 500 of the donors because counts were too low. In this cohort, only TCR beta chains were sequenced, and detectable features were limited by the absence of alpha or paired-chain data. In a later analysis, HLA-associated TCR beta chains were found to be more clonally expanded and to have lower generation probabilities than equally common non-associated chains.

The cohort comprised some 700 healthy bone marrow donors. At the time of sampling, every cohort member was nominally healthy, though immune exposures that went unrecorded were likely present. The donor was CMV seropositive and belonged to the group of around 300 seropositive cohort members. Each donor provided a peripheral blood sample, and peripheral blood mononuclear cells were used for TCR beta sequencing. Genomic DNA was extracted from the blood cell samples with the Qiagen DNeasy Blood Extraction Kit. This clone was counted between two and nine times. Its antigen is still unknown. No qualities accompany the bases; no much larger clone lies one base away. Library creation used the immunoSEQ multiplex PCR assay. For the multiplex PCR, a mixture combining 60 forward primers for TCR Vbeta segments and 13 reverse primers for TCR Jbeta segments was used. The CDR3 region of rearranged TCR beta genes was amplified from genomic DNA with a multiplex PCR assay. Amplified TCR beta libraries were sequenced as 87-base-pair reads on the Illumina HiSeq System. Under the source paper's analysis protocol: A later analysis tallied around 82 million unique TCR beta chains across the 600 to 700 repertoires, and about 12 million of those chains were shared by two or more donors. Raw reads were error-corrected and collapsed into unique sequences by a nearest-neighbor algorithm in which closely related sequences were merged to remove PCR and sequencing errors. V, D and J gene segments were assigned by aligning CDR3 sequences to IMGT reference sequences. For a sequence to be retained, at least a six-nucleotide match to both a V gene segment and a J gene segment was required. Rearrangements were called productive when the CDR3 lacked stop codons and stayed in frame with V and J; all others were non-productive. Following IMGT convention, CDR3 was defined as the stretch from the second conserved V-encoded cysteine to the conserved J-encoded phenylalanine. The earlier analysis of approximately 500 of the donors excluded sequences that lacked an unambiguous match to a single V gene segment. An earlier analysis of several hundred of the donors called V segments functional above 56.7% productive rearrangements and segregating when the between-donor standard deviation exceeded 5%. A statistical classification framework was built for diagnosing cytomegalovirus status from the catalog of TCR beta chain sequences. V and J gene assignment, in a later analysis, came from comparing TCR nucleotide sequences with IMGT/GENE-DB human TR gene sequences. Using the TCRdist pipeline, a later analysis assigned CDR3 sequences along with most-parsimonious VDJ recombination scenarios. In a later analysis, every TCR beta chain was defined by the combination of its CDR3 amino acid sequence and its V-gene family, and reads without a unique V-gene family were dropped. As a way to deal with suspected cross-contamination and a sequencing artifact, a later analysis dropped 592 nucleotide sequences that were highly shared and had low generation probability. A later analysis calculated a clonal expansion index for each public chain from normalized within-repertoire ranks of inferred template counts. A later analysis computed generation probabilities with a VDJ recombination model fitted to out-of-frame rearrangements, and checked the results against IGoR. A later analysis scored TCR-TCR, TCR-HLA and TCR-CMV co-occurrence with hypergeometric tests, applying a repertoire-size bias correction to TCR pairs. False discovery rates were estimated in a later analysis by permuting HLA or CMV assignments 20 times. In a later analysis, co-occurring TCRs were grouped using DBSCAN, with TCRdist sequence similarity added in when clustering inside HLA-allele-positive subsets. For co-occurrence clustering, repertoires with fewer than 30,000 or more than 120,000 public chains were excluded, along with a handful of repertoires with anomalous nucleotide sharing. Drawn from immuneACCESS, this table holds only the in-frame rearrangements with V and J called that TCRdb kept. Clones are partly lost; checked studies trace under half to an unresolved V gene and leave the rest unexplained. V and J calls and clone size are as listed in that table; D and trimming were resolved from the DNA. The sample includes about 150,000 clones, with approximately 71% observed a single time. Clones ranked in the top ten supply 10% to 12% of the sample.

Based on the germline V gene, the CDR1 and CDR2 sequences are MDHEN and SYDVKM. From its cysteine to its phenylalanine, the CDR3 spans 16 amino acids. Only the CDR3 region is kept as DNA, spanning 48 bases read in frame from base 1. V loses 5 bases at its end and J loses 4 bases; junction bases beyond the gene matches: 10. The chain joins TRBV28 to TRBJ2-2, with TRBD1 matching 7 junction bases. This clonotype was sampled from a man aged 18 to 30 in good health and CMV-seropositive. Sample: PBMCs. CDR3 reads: CASSLWTGVSTGELFF. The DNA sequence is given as TGTGCCAGCAGTCTTTGGACAGGAGTGAGCACCGGGGAGCTGTTTTTT.